This T cell receptor beta chain was recorded in a study of identical twins. Overall study findings and caveats: Compared with models, monozygotic twins showed more out-of-frame TCR alpha sharing. Within twin pairs, the out-of-frame alpha sequences they shared showed excess low generation probability. There is a chance that invariant MAIT and iNKT cells partially muddied zero-insertion analyses.

The germline V gene has CDR1 MDHEN and CDR2 SYDVKM. The CDR3 consists of 15 residues. V was trimmed by 6 bases and J by 2 bases, leaving 17 bases between them. To note about this clonotype: Its cognate antigen is unknown.

TCRdb re-called the 5' RACE reads through MiXCR, storing one row per CDR3 protein. The sample records around 480,000 distinct CDR3 sequences, 13% to 15% being singletons. The sample was also reused in another study, on yellow fever vaccine responses in identical twins. Turning to that study: After vaccination, twins' T cell response reportedly seemed partly convergent, partly personalized.

The sequence derives from a woman aged 18-29 years in good health. The chain carries TRBV28 and TRBJ2-7; no definite D call. Material: CD4+ T cells sorted from blood. The CDR3 sequence: CASRPGHWQAYEQYF. Written as DNA, the CDR3 is TGTGCCAGCAGGCCGGGCCATTGGCAGGCCTACGAGCAGTACTTC.